Below, one TCR beta chain is given with its context. The antigen is not known. Unmatched junction bases numbered 11, after V lost 1 base and J lost 6 bases. Germline CDR1 and CDR2: LNHNV and YYDKDF (reference sequence). CDR3 length equals 16 residues. This entry comes from a study of T-cell memory formation after mild COVID-19. Study results and caveats: Detection of some responders pre-infection suggested pre-existing cross-reactive memory T cells participated.

TCRdb independently ran MiXCR on the 5' RACE reads; one entry per CDR3 protein. The top ten clones hold around 13% of a sample with around 120,000 distinct CDR3 sequences, approximately 16% of them seen once. V and J are TRBV15 and TRBJ2-7, with 8 nucleotides matching TRBD2. Material for sequencing was PBMCs or a T cell subset sorted from them (not recorded which). The sequence derives from an adult woman who had mild COVID-19 (a few samples of this study predate the infection). Cell type and time point are not known. CDR3 in amino acids: CATSRGGTRGFGEQYF. The CDR3 nucleotides are TGTGCCACCAGCAGAGGGGGGACTAGGGGGTTCGGCGAGCAGTACTTC.